The table lists the clone carrying this T cell receptor (beta chain) with a count of one. Antigen: not known. Losses at the gene ends were 6 bases for V and 8 bases for J; bases not matched to a gene: 8. Germline values: CDR1 MNHEY, CDR2 SVGAGI. The CDR3 consists of 13 residues. This specimen comes from a study of cytomegalovirus exposure and HLA in healthy donors. Primers for the PCR totalled 60 Vbeta and 13 Jbeta. Assay: immunoSEQ multiplex PCR; the TCRdb copy retains only in-frame clones and omits some. The sample consists of about 140,000 clones, over 75% of them appearing once. Overall study findings and caveats: Reportedly, cytomegalovirus status was diagnosed with high sensitivity and specificity.

This TCR was recovered from a woman aged 25 to 45 in good health and CMV-seronegative. This chain connects TRBV6-5 to TRBJ1-2; the match to TRBD1 covers 8 bases. The sequenced sample consisted of PBMCs. Here the CDR3 DNA reads TGTGCCAGCAGACCACAGGGGGTCAAAGGCTACACCTTC. This gives the protein CASRPQGVKGYTF.